Listed here are 11 T cell receptor beta chains from one sample, sequenced in a study of blood T cell repertoires in COVID-19. The method was immunoSEQ multiplex PCR; TCRdb's version includes in-frame clones alone and lacks a portion of them. This table holds over 250,000 clones, about 90% found once. Sequencing was performed on peripheral blood. The receptors come from a middle-aged woman who had recovered from COVID-19.

This rearrangement joins TRBV19 to TRBJ2-2, with D unresolved. Germline CDR1 LNHDA, CDR2 SQIVND (reference sequence). Trimming stripped 4 bases from V and 8 bases from J, with 20 bases between. This CDR3 has 16 amino acids. The CDR3 here is CASSTRVRVTVGELFF. The DNA of the CDR3 is TGTGCCAGTAGTACCCGGGTTCGGGTGACGGTAGGGGAGCTGTTTTTT.

This clone occurred once. The CDR3 spells CASSLGQFQETQYF. The CDR3 region has the DNA TGCGCCAGCAGCTTGGGACAGTTCCAAGAGACCCAGTACTTC. This chain uses TRBV5-1 with TRBJ2-5; D is perhaps TRBD1 (5 bases). This CDR3 spans 14 amino acids. Trimming pared 0 bases from V and 1 base from J, leaving 7 bases between. CDR1 SGHRS and CDR2 YFSETQ come from the germline V gene.

This chain links TRBV27 with TRBJ1-6, with a weak D call TRBD1 (6 bases). The CDR3 extends over 18 amino acids. The V gene's germline CDR1 is MNHEY and CDR2 SMNVEV (reference sequence). V gave up 6 bases and J gave up 5 bases, with 23 bases separating them. CDR3 nucleotide sequence: TGTGCCAGCAGACCCGGCGGGGGGCGTAGTGGCGATAATTCACCCCTCCACTTT. This encodes CASRPGGGRSGDNSPLHF.

The chain recombines TRBV7-3 with TRBJ2-7, with 9 bases matching TRBD1. Germline CDR1 is SGHTA and CDR2 is FQGTGA. V lost 3 bases and J lost 8; bases outside the gene matches: 2. The CDR3 covers 12 residues. The CDR3 is CASSLGTGKQYF. In DNA form, the CDR3 reads TGTGCCAGCAGCTTGGGGACAGGGAAGCAGTACTTC. Variable domain in full (rest from reference TRBV7-3 and TRBJ2-7): GAGVSQTPSNKVTEKGKYVELRCDPISGHTALYWYRQSLGQGPEFLIYFQGTGAADDSGLPNDRFFAVRPEGSVSTLKIQRTERGDSAVYLCASSLGTGKQYFGPGTRLTVT.

V gene TRBV27 combines with J gene TRBJ2-5; no clear D gene. The CDR3 sequence is 11 residues long. With 4 bases removed from V and 5 bases from J, the gap between germline ends came to 5 bases. CDR1 and CDR2 (germline): MNHEY, SMNVEV (reference sequence). The CDR3 spells CASSSRETQYF. CDR3 coding DNA: TGTGCCAGCAGTTCGCGGGAGACCCAGTACTTC.

The chain employs TRBV27 and TRBJ1-1, with D maybe TRBD1 (6 bases). This CDR3 is 14 amino acids long. Trimming took 3 bases from V and 1 from J, leaving 9 bases between them. CDR1 MNHEY and CDR2 SMNVEV come from the germline V gene (reference sequence). CDR3 in DNA: TGTGCCAGCAGTTTTACAGGGCGGAACACTGAAGCTTTCTTT. This sequence encodes CASSFTGRNTEAFF.

The gene calls are TRBV5-1 and TRBJ2-7, with D maybe TRBD1 (6 bases). CDR1 and CDR2 from the germline V gene are SGHRS and YFSETQ. Trimming took 1 base from V and 0 from J, leaving 14 bases between them. The length of the CDR3 is 16 residues. Here the CDR3 reads CASSLFRSGASYEQYF. CDR3 DNA: TGCGCCAGCAGCTTGTTTCGGTCAGGGGCCTCCTACGAGCAGTACTTC.

The CDR3: CASGGWGTEAFF. CDR3 in DNA: TGTGCCAGCGGAGGTTGGGGCACTGAAGCTTTCTTT. This chain connects TRBV28 to TRBJ1-1; D is uncertain. The V end was cut by 8 bases, the J end by 4 bases, with 11 bases between. CDR1 is MDHEN, CDR2 SYDVKM, per germline. This CDR3 is built from 12 residues.

This clone appeared once. This chain joins TRBV9 and TRBJ2-2; D call uncertain. The CDR3 is 12 amino acids. Germline-derived CDR1 and CDR2 are SGDLS and YYNGEE. V was trimmed by 4 bases and J by 2 bases, leaving 3 bases between them. CDR3 DNA sequence: TGTGCCAGCAGCCCTAACACCGGGGAGCTGTTTTTT. It encodes CASSPNTGELFF.

This chain joins TRBV2 and TRBJ2-5, with TRBD1 matching 12 bases. The CDR3 has 16 amino acids. With 4 bases clipped from V and 4 bases from J, the junction kept 7 bases outside the gene matches. CDR1 is SNHLY and CDR2 is FYNNEI in the germline V gene. The CDR3 sequence is CASSGGQGAIGETQYF. CDR3 DNA: TGTGCCAGCAGTGGGGGACAGGGGGCAATTGGAGAGACCCAGTACTTC.

Only a few counts were recorded for this clone. V usage is TRBV6-5 and J usage is TRBJ1-4; TRBD1 might be the D (5 bases). Trimming cost V 11 bases and J 5 bases, with 15 bases left between them. The germline CDR1 and CDR2 sequences are MNHEY and SVGAGI. The CDR3 loop spans 13 amino acids. The CDR3 here is CACRDRENEKLFF. The CDR3 DNA sequence: TGTGCCTGCCGGGACCGGGAGAATGAAAAACTGTTTTTT.